This T cell receptor beta chain was retrieved from a study of blood T cell repertoires in COVID-19. Study summary: Samples of COVID-19 (acute and convalescent) were obtained from the United States, Italy and Spain. Sources were T cells, B-cell-depleted T cells, or PBMCs; the material itself was cDNA or gDNA.

The CDR3 length is 11 residues. The germline V gene has CDR1 DFQATT and CDR2 SNEGSKA (reference sequence). V lost 2 bases and J 9 bases, leaving 8 bases between the germline ends. Original data processing: Estimation of nucleated cell counts relied on the amplification of reference gene primers. Generated by immunoSEQ multiplex PCR, the TCRdb table keeps only in-frame clones and is missing some. V and J calls and clone size are those listed in that table; D and trimming were worked out from the DNA. The data contain around 250,000 clones, around 90% of them singletons. This sequence was found in a woman in her 40s who had recovered from COVID-19. Sample: peripheral blood. The chain couples TRBV20-1 to TRBJ2-1; D is undetermined. CDR3 sequence (DNA): TGCAGTGCTAGACAGGTTCCTGAGCAGTTCTTC. Protein: CSARQVPEQFF.